This T cell receptor (beta chain) was observed in a study of T-cell reconstitution after alpha-beta-depleted transplantation in children (dated by TCRdb to about 2016). Regarding the study in general: T-cell immune reconstitution after TCRalphabeta/CD19-depleted allogeneic hematopoietic cell transplantation in children was quantitatively tracked in the study by means of TCR repertoire profiling.

This clonotype was picked up a small number of times. Its antigen remains undetermined. One base away there is no much larger clone; base qualities are not given. The label giving this sample's treatment or condition can be read as: allogeneic hematopoietic cell transplantation with graft depleted of TCRalphabeta T cells and CD19 B cells. The transplant recipients were children given TCRalphabeta/CD19-depleted allogeneic hematopoietic cell grafts. Here V drops 6 bases and J drops 7 bases, and the junction holds 6 bases not matched to any gene. Looking up the germline V gene (reference sequence) yields CDR1 DFQATT and CDR2 SNEGSKA. Inclusive of the bounding cysteine and phenylalanine, the CDR3 is 12 residues long. The read is trimmed to its CDR3 DNA, 36 bases read in frame from base 1. What the study reported, not specific to this receptor: Hyperexpanded clone frequencies declined over subsequent months; after one year, T-cell counts and TCRbeta diversity were mostly attributed to newly produced T cells. The high TCRbeta diversity at day 60 in some patients was ascribed to recipient T cells and intrathymic progenitors that had survived conditioning. About two months after transplant, the apparently early recovery of alphabetaT-cell counts reportedly depended on just several hundred clones that had expanded rapidly and came from non-depleted graft cells.

The library was generated by PCR. Sequencing used an Illumina HiSeq 2500. TCR library preparation used molecular barcoding, with unique molecular identifiers applied to normalize quantification of the TCRbeta repertoire. TCRdb ran its own pipeline on the public reads, namely fastp trimming at Q25 and MiXCR clone calling, and kept in-frame beta chains. When rows share a CDR3 protein, they turn into one entry using the most common DNA and genes. The sample data list around 300,000 distinct CDR3 sequences, and more than 20% of these were observed just once. The top ten constitute about 10% of the sample.

This TCR was sampled from a male patient under 18 who had a stem cell transplant for acute lymphoblastic leukemia, so the T cells may come from the graft donor. The sample consisted of PBMCs, mostly from graft donor cells, taken 180 days after TCRalphabeta/CD19-depleted stem cell transplant. This receptor chain uses TRBV20-1 and TRBJ2-1, and 7 bases in between align with TRBD1. The CDR3 protein is CSANTDRNEQFF. In nucleotides, the sequence is TGCAGTGCCAACACGGACAGGAATGAGCAGTTCTTC.